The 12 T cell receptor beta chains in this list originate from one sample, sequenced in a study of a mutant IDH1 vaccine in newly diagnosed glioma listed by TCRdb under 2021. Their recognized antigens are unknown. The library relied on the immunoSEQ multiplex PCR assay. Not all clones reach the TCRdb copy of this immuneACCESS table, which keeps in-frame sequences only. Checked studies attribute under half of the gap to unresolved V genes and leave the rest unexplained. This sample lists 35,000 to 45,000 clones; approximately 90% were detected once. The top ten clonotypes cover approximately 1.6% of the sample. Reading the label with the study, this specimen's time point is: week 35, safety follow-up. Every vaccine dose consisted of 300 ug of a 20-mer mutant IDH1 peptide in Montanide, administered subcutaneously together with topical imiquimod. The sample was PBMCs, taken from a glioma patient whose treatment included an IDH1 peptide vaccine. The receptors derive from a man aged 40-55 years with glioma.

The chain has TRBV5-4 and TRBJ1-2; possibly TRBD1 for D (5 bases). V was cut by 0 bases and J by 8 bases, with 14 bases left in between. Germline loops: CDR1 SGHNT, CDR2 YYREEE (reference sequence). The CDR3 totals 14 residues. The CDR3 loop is CASSLALGREGYTF. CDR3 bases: TGTGCCAGCAGCTTGGCTTTGGGGCGCGAAGGCTACACCTTC.

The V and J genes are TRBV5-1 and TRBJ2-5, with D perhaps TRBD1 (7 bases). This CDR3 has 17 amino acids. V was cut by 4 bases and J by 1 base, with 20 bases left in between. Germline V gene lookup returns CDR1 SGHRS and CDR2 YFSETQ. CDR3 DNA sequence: TGCGCCAGCAGCCACAACACCGGAGGGGACAGCCAAGAGACCCAGTACTTC. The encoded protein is CASSHNTGGDSQETQYF.

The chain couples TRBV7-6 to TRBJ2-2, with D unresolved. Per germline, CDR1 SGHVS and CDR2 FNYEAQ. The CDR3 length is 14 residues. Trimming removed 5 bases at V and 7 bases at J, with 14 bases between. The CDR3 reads CASSPSIVIGELFF. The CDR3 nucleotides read TGTGCCAGCAGCCCCTCGATTGTTATCGGGGAGCTGTTTTTT.

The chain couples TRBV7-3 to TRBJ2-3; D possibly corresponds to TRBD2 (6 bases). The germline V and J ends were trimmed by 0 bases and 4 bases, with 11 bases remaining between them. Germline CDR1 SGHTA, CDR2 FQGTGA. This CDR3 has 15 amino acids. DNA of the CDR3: TGTGCCAGCAGCTTAACGTCGGGAGTCGCAGATACGCAGTATTTT. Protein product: CASSLTSGVADTQYF.

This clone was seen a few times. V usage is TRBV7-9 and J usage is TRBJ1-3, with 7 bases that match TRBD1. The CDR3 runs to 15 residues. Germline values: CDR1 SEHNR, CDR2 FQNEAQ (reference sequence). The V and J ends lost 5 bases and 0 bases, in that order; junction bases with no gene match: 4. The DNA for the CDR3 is TGTGCCAGCAGCCCGGACAGGACCTCTGGAAACACCATATATTTT. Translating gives CASSPDRTSGNTIYF.

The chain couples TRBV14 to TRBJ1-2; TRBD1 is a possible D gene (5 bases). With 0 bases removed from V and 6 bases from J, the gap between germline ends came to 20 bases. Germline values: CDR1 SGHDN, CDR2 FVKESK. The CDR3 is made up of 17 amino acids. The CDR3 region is CASSQDRGGGRRDGYTF. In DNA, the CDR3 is TGTGCCAGCAGCCAAGATAGGGGAGGAGGGCGGCGTGATGGCTACACCTTC.

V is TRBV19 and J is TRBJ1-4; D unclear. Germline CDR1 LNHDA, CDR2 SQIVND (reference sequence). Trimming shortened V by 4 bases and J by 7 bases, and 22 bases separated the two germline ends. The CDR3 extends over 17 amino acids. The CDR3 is CASSTKTDGGLSEKLFF. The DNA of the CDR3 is TGTGCCAGTAGTACCAAAACGGACGGAGGGCTCTCTGAAAAACTGTTTTTT.

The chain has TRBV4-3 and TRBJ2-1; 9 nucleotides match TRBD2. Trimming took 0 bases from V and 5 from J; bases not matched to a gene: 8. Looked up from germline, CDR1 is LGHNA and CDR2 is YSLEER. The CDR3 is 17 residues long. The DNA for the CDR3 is TGCGCCAGCAGCCAAGAAGTGGGTAGCGGGAGCCACAATGAGCAGTTCTTC. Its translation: CASSQEVGSGSHNEQFF.

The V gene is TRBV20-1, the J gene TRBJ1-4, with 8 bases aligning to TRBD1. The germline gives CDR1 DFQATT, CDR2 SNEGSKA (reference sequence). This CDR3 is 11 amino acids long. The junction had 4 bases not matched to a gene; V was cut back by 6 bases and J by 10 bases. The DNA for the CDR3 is TGCAGTGCCAACGACAGGGGAAAACTGTTTTTT. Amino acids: CSANDRGKLFF.

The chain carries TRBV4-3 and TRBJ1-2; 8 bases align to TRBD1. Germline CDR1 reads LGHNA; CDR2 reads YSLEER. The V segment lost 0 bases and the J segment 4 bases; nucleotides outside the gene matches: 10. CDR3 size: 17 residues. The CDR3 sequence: CASSQDHRGDRIYGYTF. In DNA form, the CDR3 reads TGCGCCAGCAGCCAAGATCATAGGGGGGACAGGATCTATGGCTACACCTTC.

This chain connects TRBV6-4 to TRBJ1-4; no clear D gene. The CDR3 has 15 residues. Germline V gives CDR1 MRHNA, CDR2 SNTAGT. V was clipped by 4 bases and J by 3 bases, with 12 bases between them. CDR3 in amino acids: CASSAVSGANEKLFF. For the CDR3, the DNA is TGTGCCAGCAGTGCGGTATCTGGAGCTAATGAAAAACTGTTTTTT.

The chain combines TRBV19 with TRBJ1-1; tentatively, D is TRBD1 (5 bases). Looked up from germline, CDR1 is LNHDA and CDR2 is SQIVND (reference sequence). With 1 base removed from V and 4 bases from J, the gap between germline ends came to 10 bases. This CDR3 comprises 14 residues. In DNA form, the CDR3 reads TGTGCCAGTAGTATAGGGGGGTCGGGCACTGAAGCTTTCTTT. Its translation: CASSIGGSGTEAFF. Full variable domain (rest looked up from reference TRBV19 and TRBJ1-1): DGGITQSPKYLFRKEGQNVTLSCEQNLNHDAMYWYRQDPGQGLRLIYYSQIVNDFQKGDIAEGYSVSREKKESFPLTVTSAQKNPTAFYLCASSIGGSGTEAFFGQGTRLTVV.